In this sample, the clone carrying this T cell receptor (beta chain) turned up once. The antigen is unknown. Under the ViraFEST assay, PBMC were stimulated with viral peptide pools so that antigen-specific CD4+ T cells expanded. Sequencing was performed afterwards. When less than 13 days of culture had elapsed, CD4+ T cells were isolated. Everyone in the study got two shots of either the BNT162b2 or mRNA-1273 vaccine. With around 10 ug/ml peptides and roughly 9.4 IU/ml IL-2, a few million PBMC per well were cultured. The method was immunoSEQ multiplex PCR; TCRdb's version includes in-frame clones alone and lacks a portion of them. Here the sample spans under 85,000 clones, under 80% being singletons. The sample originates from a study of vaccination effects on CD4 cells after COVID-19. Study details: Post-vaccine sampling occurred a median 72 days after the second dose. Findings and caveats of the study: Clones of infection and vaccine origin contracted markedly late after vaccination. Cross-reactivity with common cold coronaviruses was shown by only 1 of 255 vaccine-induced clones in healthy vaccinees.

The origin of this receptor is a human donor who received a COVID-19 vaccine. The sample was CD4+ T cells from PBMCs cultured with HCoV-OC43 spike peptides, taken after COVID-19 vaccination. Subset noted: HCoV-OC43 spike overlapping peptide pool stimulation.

The CDR3 DNA reads as TGTGCCAGCAGCGTAGCGGGGGGGCAAGTGGGCAATGAGCAGTTCTTC. This translates into CASSVAGGQVGNEQFF. The chain combines TRBV9 with TRBJ2-1, with TRBD2 matching 8 bases. The CDR3 extends over 16 amino acids. Germline CDR1 SGDLS, CDR2 YYNGEE. Trimming took 0 bases from V and 6 from J; bases not matched to a gene: 8.